The T cell receptor (beta chain) under discussion was sequenced for a study of T cell responses to AZD1222 COVID-19 vaccine. The study's findings and limits: Sampling that yielded the repertoires occurred only after the peak T cell response. The sample set comprised mostly white British donors with more females, and clonal diversity was possibly underestimated. As reported, nearly half of all spike-specific TCRs target variant regions that are unmutated.

Sequenced by immunoSEQ multiplex PCR; TCRdb stores in-frame clones only, minus some. Seen here are under 150,000 clones, 70% to 90% observed once, and the top ten hold 5% to 7%. Germline values: CDR1 SEHNR, CDR2 FQNEAQ (reference sequence). Trimming stripped 2 bases from V and 2 bases from J, with 10 bases between. There are 14 residues in the CDR3. About this clone: Its antigen is still unknown.

The specimen comprised peripheral blood, sampled 28 days after the second AZD1222 dose. The chain employs TRBV7-9 and TRBJ2-7; maybe TRBD1 (5 bases). This TCR was recovered from an adult who received the AZD1222 COVID-19 vaccine. The CDR3 bases are TGTGCCAGCAGCTTACTAGGGGTGGCCTACGAGCAGTACTTC. This gives the protein CASSLLGVAYEQYF.